These 10 T cell receptor beta chains were sequenced from one sample in a study of radiotherapy plus CTLA-4 blockade in lung cancer. Libraries were prepared by immunoSEQ multiplex PCR; TCRdb keeps only in-frame clonotypes and omits some of them. The repertoire holds tens of thousands of clones, about 81% seen once, with under 30% in the top ten. This specimen was peripheral blood, taken from a patient treated with radiotherapy plus ipilimumab. The receptors here all came from a human donor with non-small cell lung cancer that progressed on radiotherapy plus ipilimumab.

This clone was found once. This chain joins TRBV9 and TRBJ2-1; 9 bases are a match to TRBD1. The junction had 5 bases not matched to a gene; V was cut back by 0 bases and J by 4 bases. Germline V gene lookup returns CDR1 SGDLS and CDR2 YYNGEE. The CDR3 length is 16 residues. The CDR3 loop reads CASSVAGGTGYNEQFF. The CDR3 coding sequence is TGTGCCAGCAGCGTAGCCGGCGGGACAGGGTACAATGAGCAGTTCTTC.

CDR3 sequence: CASSRYTQGNTEAFF. CDR3 DNA sequence: TGTGCCAGCAGCCGGTACACACAGGGGAACACTGAAGCTTTCTTT. The J gene is TRBJ1-1, the V gene TRBV5-4; maybe TRBD1 (6 bases). Germline lookup yields CDR1 SGHNT and CDR2 YYREEE (reference sequence). This CDR3 is built from 15 residues. V lost 4 bases to trimming and J lost 1 base, with 14 bases between them.

This chain joins TRBV5-4 and TRBJ1-2, with TRBD1 identical over 10 bases. The V segment lost 1 base and the J segment 6 bases; nucleotides outside the gene matches: 6. CDR3 length: 15 residues. Germline lookup yields CDR1 SGHNT and CDR2 YYREEE (reference sequence). The CDR3 loop reads CASSLPTGQGHGYTF. The CDR3 DNA follows: TGTGCCAGCAGCTTGCCTACGGGACAGGGGCATGGCTACACCTTC.

The genes are TRBV11-2 and TRBJ2-1; tentative D call: TRBD2 (5 bases). Trimming shortened V by 1 base and J by 4 bases, and 14 bases separated the two germline ends. The CDR3 length is 16 residues. Germline CDR1 SGHAT, CDR2 FQNNGV. CDR3 protein: CASSLVSDYPYNEQFF. Written as DNA, the CDR3 is TGTGCCAGCAGCTTAGTGTCCGACTACCCGTACAATGAGCAGTTCTTC.

This clone has only a few counts. This chain links TRBV5-1 with TRBJ1-3, with TRBD1 matching 8 bases. Per the germline V gene, CDR1 is SGHRS and CDR2 is YFSETQ. This CDR3 has 16 amino acids. After removal of 4 bases from V and 4 bases from J, the junction contained 10 bases not matched to a gene. CDR3 DNA sequence: TGCGCCAGCAGCCTGGACAGGGTCGGAATCGGAAACACCATATATTTT. This gives the protein CASSLDRVGIGNTIYF.

V and J are TRBV18 and TRBJ2-7, with a weak D call TRBD1 (5 bases). V dropped 2 bases and J dropped 0 bases, with 5 bases sitting between them. Per germline, CDR1 KGHSH and CDR2 LQKENI. This CDR3 comprises 13 residues. For the CDR3, the DNA is TGTGCCAGCTCACCAGACAGCTCCTACGAGCAGTACTTC. This translates into CASSPDSSYEQYF. Using reference TRBV18 and TRBJ2-7 for the parts outside the CDR3, the full variable domain is NAGVMQNPRHLVRRRGQEARLRCSPMKGHSHVYWYRQLPEEGLKFMVYLQKENIIDESGMPKERFSAEFPKEGPSILRIQQVVRGDSAAYFCASSPDSSYEQYFGPGTRLTVT.

This clone was seen a few times. The gene calls are TRBV6-5 and TRBJ2-7; D not certain. Per germline, CDR1 MNHEY and CDR2 SVGAGI. CDR3 length equals 11 residues. V lost 6 bases, J lost 8 bases, and 11 bases lay in between. The CDR3 sequence: CASSPSVKQYF. The CDR3 bases are TGTGCCAGCAGCCCCAGCGTCAAGCAGTACTTC.

The V and J genes are TRBV10-3 and TRBJ2-5; D is possibly TRBD1 (8 bases). Germline V CDR1 and CDR2: ENHRY, SYGVKD. This CDR3 is 14 amino acids long. The ends were cut back, 10 bases at V and 4 bases at J, with 19 bases in the middle. The CDR3 DNA reads as TGTGCCACGGAGGAGTACAGGGGGGGAGAGACCCAGTACTTC. Translation: CATEEYRGGETQYF.

Points on this clone: One end of the junction does not line up with germline, which may come from a read error. In the same sample, other DNA sequences code for this CDR3. V usage is TRBV7-2 and J usage is TRBJ1-3; tentative D call: TRBD1 (5 bases). The CDR3 is 16 residues long. Germline loops: CDR1 SGHTA, CDR2 FQGNSA. In nucleotides, the CDR3 is TGTGCTAGCAGCCCCGATGAGTGGGGCCTGGGAAACACCATATATTTT. This gives the protein CASSPDEWGLGNTIYF.

There are a few counts of this clone. CDR3 bases: TGTGCCAGCAGCTTAACTCAGGGCTACGAGCAGTACTTC. Translating gives CASSLTQGYEQYF. The chain joins TRBV7-9 to TRBJ2-7; the D gene is possibly TRBD1 (5 bases). Trimming shortened V by 2 bases and J by 3 bases, and 8 bases separated the two germline ends. Germline CDR1 SEHNR, CDR2 FQNEAQ (reference sequence). The CDR3 is made up of 13 amino acids.